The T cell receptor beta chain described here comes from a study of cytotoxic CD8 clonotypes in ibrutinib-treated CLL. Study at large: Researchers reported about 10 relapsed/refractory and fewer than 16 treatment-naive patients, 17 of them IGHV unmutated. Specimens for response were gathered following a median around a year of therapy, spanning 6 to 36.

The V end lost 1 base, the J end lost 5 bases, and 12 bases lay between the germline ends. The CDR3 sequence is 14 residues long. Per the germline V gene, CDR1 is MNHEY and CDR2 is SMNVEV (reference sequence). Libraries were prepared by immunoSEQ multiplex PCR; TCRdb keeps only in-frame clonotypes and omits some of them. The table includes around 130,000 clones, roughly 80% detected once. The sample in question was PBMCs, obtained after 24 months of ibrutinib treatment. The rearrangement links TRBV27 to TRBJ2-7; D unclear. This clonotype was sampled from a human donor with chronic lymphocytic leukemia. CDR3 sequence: CASSLFYQADEQYF. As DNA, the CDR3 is TGTGCCAGCAGTTTATTCTATCAGGCGGACGAGCAGTACTTC.